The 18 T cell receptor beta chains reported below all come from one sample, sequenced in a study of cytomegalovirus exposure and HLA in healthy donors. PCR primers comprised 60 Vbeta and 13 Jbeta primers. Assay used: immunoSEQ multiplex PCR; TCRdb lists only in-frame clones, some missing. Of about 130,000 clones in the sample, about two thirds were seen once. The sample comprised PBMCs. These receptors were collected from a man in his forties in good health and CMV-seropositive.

The CDR3: CASSQEIGGARKNIQYF. CDR3 DNA: TGTGCCAGCAGCCAAGAAATTGGGGGGGCCAGGAAAAACATTCAGTACTTC. The chain combines TRBV4-2 with TRBJ2-4; TRBD2 is a possible D gene (7 bases). Trimming stripped 0 bases from V and 4 bases from J, with 16 bases between. Germline V gene data show CDR1 as LGHNA and CDR2 as YNFKEQ. This CDR3 has 17 residues.

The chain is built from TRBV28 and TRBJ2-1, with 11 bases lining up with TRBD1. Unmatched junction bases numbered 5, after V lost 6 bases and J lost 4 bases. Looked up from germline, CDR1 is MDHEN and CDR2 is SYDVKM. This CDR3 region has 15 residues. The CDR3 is CASRSGTGGYNEQFF. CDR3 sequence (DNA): TGTGCCAGCAGATCCGGGACAGGGGGATACAATGAGCAGTTCTTC.

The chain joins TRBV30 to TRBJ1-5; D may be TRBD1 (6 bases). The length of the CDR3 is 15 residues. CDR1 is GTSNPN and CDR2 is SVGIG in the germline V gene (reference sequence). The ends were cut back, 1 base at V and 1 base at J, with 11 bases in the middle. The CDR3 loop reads CAWSADRLSNQPQHF. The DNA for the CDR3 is TGTGCCTGGAGTGCGGACAGACTGAGCAATCAGCCCCAGCATTTT.

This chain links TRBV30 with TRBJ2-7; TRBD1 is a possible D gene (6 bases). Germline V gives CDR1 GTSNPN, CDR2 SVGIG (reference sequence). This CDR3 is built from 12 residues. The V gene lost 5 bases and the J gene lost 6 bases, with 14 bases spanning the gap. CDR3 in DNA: TGTGCCTGGGGTAAAACAGGGACCGAGCAGTACTTC. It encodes CAWGKTGTEQYF.

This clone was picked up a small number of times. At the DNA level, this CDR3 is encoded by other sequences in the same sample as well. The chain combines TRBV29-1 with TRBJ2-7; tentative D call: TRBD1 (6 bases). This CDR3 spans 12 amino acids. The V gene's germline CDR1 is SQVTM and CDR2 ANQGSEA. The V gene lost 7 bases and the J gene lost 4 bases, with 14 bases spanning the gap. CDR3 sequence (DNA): TGCAGCGCCTTGACAGGCCCTTACGAGCAGTACTTC. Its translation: CSALTGPYEQYF.

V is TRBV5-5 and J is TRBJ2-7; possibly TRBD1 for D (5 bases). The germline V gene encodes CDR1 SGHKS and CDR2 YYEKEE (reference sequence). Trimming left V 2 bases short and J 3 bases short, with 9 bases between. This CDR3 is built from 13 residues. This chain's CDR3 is CASSLGVGYEQYF. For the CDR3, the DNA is TGTGCCAGCAGCTTAGGGGTCGGCTACGAGCAGTACTTC.

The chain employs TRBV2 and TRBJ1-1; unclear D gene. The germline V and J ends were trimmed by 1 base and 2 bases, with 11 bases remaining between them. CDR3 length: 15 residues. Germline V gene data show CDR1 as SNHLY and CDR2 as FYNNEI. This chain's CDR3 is CASSEVESVNTEAFF. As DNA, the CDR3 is TGTGCCAGCAGTGAAGTAGAATCGGTAAACACTGAAGCTTTCTTT. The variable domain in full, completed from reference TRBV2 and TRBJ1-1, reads EPEVTQTPSHQVTQMGQEVILRCVPISNHLYFYWYRQILGQKVEFLVSFYNNEISEKSEIFDDQFSVERPDGSNFTLKIRSTKLEDSAMYFCASSEVESVNTEAFFGQGTRLTVV.

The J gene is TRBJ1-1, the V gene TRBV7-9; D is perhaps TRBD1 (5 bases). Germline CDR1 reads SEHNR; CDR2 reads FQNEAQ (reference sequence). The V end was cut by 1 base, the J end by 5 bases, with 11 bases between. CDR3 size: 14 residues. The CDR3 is CASSLDGAGTEAFF. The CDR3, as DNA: TGTGCCAGCAGCTTAGATGGGGCAGGGACTGAAGCTTTCTTT. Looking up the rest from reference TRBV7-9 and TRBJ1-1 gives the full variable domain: DTGVSQNPRHKITKRGQNVTFRCDPISEHNRLYWYRQTLGQGPEFLTYFQNEAQLEKSRLLSDRFSAERPKGSFSTLEIQRTEQGDSAMYLCASSLDGAGTEAFFGQGTRLTVV.

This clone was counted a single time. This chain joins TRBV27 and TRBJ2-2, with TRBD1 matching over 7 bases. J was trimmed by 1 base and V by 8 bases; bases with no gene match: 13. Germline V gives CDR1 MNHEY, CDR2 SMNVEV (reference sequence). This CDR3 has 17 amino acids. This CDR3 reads CASAKRDRPLNTGELFF. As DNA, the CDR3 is TGTGCCAGCGCAAAAAGGGACAGACCCTTGAACACCGGGGAGCTGTTTTTT.

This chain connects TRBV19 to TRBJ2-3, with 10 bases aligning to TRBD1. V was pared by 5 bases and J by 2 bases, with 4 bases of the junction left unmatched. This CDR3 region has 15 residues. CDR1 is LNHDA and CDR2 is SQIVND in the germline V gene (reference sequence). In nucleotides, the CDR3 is TGTGCCAGTAGTCACGGGACAGGGGTCACAGATACGCAGTATTTT. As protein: CASSHGTGVTDTQYF. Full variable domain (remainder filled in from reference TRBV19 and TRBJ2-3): DGGITQSPKYLFRKEGQNVTLSCEQNLNHDAMYWYRQDPGQGLRLIYYSQIVNDFQKGDIAEGYSVSREKKESFPLTVTSAQKNPTAFYLCASSHGTGVTDTQYFGPGTRLTVL.

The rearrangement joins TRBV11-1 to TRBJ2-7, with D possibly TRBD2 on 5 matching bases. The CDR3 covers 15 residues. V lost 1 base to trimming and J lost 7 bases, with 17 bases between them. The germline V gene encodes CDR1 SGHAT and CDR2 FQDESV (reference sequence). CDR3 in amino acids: CASSLGSGPLREQYF. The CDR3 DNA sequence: TGTGCCAGCAGCTTAGGGAGCGGCCCGCTGAGGGAGCAGTACTTC. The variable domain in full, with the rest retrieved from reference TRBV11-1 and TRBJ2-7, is EAEVAQSPRYKITEKSQAVAFWCDPISGHATLYWYRQILGQGPELLVQFQDESVVDDSQLPKDRFSAERLKGVDSTLKIQPAELGDSAMYLCASSLGSGPLREQYFGPGTRLTVT.

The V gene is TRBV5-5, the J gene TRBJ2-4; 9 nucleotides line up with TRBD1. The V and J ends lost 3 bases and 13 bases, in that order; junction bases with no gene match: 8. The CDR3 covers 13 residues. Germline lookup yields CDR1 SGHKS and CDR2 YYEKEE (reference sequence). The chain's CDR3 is CASSSLGQGFQYF. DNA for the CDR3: TGTGCCAGCAGCTCCCTAGGACAGGGGTTCCAGTACTTC. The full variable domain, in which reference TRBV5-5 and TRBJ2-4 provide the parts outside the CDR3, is DAGVTQSPTHLIKTRGQQVTLRCSPISGHKSVSWYQQVLGQGPQFIFQYYEKEERGRGNFPDRFSARQFPNYSSELNVNALLLGDSALYLCASSSLGQGFQYFGAGTRLSVL.

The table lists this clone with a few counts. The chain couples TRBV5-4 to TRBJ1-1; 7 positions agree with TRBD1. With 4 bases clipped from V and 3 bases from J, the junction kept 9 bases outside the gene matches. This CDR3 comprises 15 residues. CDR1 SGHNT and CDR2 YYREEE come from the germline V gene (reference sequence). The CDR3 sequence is CASSPGGGRDTEAFF. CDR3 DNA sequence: TGTGCCAGCAGCCCTGGAGGGGGCAGGGACACTGAAGCTTTCTTT.

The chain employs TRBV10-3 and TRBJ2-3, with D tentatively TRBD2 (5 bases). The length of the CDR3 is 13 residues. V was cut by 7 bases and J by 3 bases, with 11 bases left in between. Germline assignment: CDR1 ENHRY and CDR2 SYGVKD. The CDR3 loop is CAINSRGTDTQYF. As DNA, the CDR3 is TGTGCCATCAACTCCCGGGGAACAGATACGCAGTATTTT.

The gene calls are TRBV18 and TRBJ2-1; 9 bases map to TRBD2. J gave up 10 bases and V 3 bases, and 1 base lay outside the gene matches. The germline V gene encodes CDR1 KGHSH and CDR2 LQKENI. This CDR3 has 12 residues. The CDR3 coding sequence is TGTGCCAGCTCACCGGGGACTAGCGAGCAGTTCTTC. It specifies CASSPGTSEQFF.

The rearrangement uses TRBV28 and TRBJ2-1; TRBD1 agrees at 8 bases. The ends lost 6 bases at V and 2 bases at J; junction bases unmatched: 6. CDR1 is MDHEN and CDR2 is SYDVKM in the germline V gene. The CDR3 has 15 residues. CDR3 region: CASSPDRETYNEQFF. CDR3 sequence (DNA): TGTGCCAGCAGCCCGGACAGGGAGACCTACAATGAGCAGTTCTTC.

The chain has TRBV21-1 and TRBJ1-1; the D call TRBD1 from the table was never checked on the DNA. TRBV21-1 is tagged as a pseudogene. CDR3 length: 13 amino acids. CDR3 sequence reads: CASSKGMGSEAFF. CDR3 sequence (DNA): TGTGCCAGCAGCAAAGGAATGGGCTCTGAAGCTTTCTTT.

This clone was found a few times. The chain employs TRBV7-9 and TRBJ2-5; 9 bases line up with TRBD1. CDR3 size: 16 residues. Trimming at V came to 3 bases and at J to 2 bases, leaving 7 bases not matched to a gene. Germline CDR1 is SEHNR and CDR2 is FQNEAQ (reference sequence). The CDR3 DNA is TGTGCCAGCAGCTTCTCCGGGACAGGGCCTCAAGAGACCCAGTACTTC. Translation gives CASSFSGTGPQETQYF.